This T cell receptor beta chain derives from a study of blood T cell repertoires in COVID-19. The CDR3 totals 14 residues. V was cut by 3 bases and J by 4 bases, with 11 bases left in between. From germline, CDR1 is MDHEN and CDR2 SYDVKM. How the authors handled the data: Nucleated cell counts were estimated from reference gene primer amplification. TCRdb's copy holds only in-frame clones and misses some; the assay was immunoSEQ multiplex PCR. V and J calls and clone size follow that table, whereas D and trimming were derived from the DNA. The repertoire holds 250,000 to 300,000 clones, with approximately 86% as singletons.

Material for sequencing was peripheral blood. The sequence came from a woman in her fifties or sixties who had recovered from COVID-19. J is TRBJ2-3 and V is TRBV28; D not resolved. CDR3 coding DNA: TGTGCCAGCAGTTTGGTTAGAGGAGCAGATACGCAGTATTTT. This codes for CASSLVRGADTQYF.